This T cell receptor (beta chain) came from a study of beta chain features in type 1 diabetes. This clone was picked up a small number of times. Isolated RNA was reverse transcribed in full, so expressed TCRB transcripts were sequenced. Assay used: immunoSEQ multiplex PCR; TCRdb lists only in-frame clones, some missing. The sample has about half a million clones, more than 9.5% seen once; the top ten hold approximately 0.05%. Per germline, CDR1 SGDLS and CDR2 YYNGEE. The CDR3 covers 14 residues. V lost 7 bases and J lost 3, with 14 bases in between. This TCR derives from a woman younger than 35 in good health. The sample comprised naive CD4+ T cells from blood. This chain uses TRBV9 with TRBJ2-1, with D uncertain. In nucleotides, the CDR3 is TGTGCCAGCCAAACCGGGTCCCTCTACAATGAGCAGTTCTTC. This gives the protein CASQTGSLYNEQFF.